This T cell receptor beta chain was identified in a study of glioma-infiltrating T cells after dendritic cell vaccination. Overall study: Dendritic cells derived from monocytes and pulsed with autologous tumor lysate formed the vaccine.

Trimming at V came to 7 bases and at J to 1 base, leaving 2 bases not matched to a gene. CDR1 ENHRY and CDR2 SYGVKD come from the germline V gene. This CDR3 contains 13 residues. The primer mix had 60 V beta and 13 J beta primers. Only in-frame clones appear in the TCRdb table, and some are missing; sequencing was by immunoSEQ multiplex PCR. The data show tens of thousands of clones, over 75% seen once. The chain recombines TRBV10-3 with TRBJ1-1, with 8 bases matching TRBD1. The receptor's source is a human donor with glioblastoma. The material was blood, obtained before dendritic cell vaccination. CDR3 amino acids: CAITQGANTEAFF. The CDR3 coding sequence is TGTGCCATCACCCAGGGGGCGAACACTGAAGCTTTCTTT.